The rows below give T cell receptor beta chains drawn from one sample of a study of T cells in Graves' hyperthyroidism and ophthalmopathy. MiXCR, applied by TCRdb to the multiplex PCR reads, yields one record per CDR3 protein. The data contain about 250,000 distinct CDR3 sequences, roughly 15% of them singletons. The sequenced material came from blood. The receptors here all came from a woman between 45 and 65 years old with Graves' hyperthyroidism that later progressed to Graves' ophthalmopathy. Each CDR3 is given without its conserved first and last residue. Rows may omit the clone size; those that give it use once, few, many or a size class.

ASSLEAGASDEQY,TRBJ2-7,TRBV12-3/TRBV12-4,.,13
ASRRDLAGYNEQF,TRBJ2-1,TRBV28,many,13
ASNYPGTDTQY,TRBJ2-3,TRBV6-1,many,11
ASSWLGRGRDSGNTIY,TRBJ1-3,TRBV28,many,16
ASSLSQGYEQY,TRBJ2-7,TRBV7-8,many,11
ASSWAGEFSEQF,TRBJ2-1,TRBV12-3/TRBV12-4,many,12
ASSPGLLSAGRDNEQF,TRBJ2-1,TRBV11-2,.,16
ASSPQGQGGLPQH,TRBJ1-5,TRBV7-9,.,13
ASSIRASGSYQETQY,TRBJ2-5,TRBV19,.,15
ASSWDRVNTEAF,TRBJ1-1,TRBV18,many,12
ASSQGTSGRTEQF,TRBJ2-1,TRBV4-2,once,13
ASSFQFTDTQY,TRBJ2-3,TRBV27,many,11
ASRLEANVLT,TRBJ2-6,TRBV5-1,many,10
ASSLAANNYGYT,TRBJ1-2,TRBV5-1,many,12
ASSPYHSTGNTEAF,TRBJ1-1,TRBV18,many,14
ASRSFGENTEAF,TRBJ1-1,TRBV5-1,many,12
ASSPHGNRLNTEAF,TRBJ1-1,TRBV12-3/TRBV12-4,.,14
ASSLGLSSYEQY,TRBJ2-7,TRBV5-1,many,12
ASSGTVGGNTIY,TRBJ1-3,TRBV5-5,.,12
ASSSRGTAITNSYNEQF,TRBJ2-1,TRBV7-2,many,17
ASSLVYGGAKNIQY,TRBJ2-4,TRBV13,few,14
ASSRDRGGYEQY,TRBJ2-7,TRBV5-1,many,12
SARTGGYGYT,TRBJ1-2,TRBV20-1,many,10
ASSITRLAHHEQY,TRBJ2-7,TRBV19,.,13
ASSFRDADTEAF,TRBJ1-1,TRBV7-2,many,12
ASLDRELNYGYT,TRBJ1-2,TRBV2,many,12
AWNLAGGPGTQY,TRBJ2-5,TRBV30,many,12
ASSLGGSSYNEQF,TRBJ2-1,TRBV28,many,13
ASSLVSRQGRITQY,TRBJ2-3,TRBV7-9,many,14
ASKDSKNIQY,TRBJ2-4,TRBV5-1,many,10
ASSVDRGAEAF,TRBJ1-1,TRBV11-1,many,11
ASSPDSINEKLF,TRBJ1-4,TRBV18,many,12
ASSLRMSGTQY,TRBJ2-5,TRBV3-1,many,11
ASSLLSVGHEQF,TRBJ2-1,TRBV7-3,many,12
ASGYYEQY,TRBJ2-7,TRBV6-5,few,8
ASSPSPGELF,TRBJ2-2,TRBV9,.,10
ASSLRGLAGASYEQY,TRBJ2-7,TRBV7-8,few,15
ASSLGAGGDNYGYT,TRBJ1-2,TRBV7-9,.,14
ASSDLGTGNYNEQF,TRBJ2-1,TRBV9,few,14
ASSASGNEQF,TRBJ2-1,TRBV7-2,many,10
ASSLSGANVLT,TRBJ2-6,TRBV28,many,11
ASSRGLAGVNEQF,TRBJ2-1,TRBV6-1,many,13
ASSLAGNNEKLF,TRBJ1-4,TRBV5-1,few,12
ASSEVRGYGYT,TRBJ1-2,TRBV2,many,11
ASGRRNSYEQY,TRBJ2-7,TRBV6-1,many,11
ASTLFLGESNTEAF,TRBJ1-1,TRBV6-1,few,14
ASSEIGGSEQY,TRBJ2-7,TRBV10-1,many,11
ASSLDKGGTEAF,TRBJ1-1,TRBV11-3,.,12
AWSAPGRVQETQY,TRBJ2-5,TRBV30,many,13